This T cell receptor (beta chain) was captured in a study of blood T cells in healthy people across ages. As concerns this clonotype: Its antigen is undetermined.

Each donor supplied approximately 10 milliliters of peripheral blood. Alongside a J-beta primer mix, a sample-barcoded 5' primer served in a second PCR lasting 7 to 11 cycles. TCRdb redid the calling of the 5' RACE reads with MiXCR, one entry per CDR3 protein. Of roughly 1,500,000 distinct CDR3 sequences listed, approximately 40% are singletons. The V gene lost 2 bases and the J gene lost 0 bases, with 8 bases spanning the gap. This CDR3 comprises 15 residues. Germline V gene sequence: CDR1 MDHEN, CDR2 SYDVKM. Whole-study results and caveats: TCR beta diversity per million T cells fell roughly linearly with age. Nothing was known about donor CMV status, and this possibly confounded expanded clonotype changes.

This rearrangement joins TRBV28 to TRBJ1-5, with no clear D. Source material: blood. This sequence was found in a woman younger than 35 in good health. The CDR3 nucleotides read TGTGCCAGCAGTTTAGGTAGGGCTAGCAATCAGCCCCAGCATTTT. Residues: CASSLGRASNQPQHF.